The 26 T cell receptor beta chains in this list originate from one sample, sequenced in a study of cytotoxic CD8 clonotypes in ibrutinib-treated CLL. Clones were read by immunoSEQ multiplex PCR, and TCRdb kept only the in-frame ones, dropping some. The data contain around 41,000 clones, around 70% of them singletons. Sequences were derived from PBMCs, sampled at disease progression, from a patient treated with ibrutinib. The source of these receptors is a human donor with chronic lymphocytic leukemia.

V and J are TRBV5-5 and TRBJ2-7; the match to TRBD1 covers 9 bases. CDR3 size: 15 residues. Losses at the gene ends were 4 bases for V and 3 bases for J; bases not matched to a gene: 8. Germline assignment: CDR1 SGHKS and CDR2 YYEKEE (reference sequence). In DNA form, the CDR3 reads TGTGCCAGCAGCCCCGAGACAGGGGGGTTCTACGAGCAGTACTTC. This translates into CASSPETGGFYEQYF.

V and J are TRBV12-5 and TRBJ2-2; D is uncertain. This CDR3 comprises 13 residues. Germline V gene data show CDR1 as LGHNT and CDR2 as FRNRAP. The V gene lost 2 bases and the J gene lost 4 bases, with 5 bases spanning the gap. The CDR3 DNA sequence: TGTGCTAGTGGTTTGCCTGGCACCGGGGAGCTGTTTTTT. It is translated as CASGLPGTGELFF.

The chain recombines TRBV4-1 with TRBJ1-4; the D is unclear. This CDR3 is 16 amino acids long. The germline V gene encodes CDR1 MGHRA and CDR2 YSYEKL. V was clipped by 3 bases and J by 4 bases, with 15 bases between them. The CDR3: CASSQSPRAVNEKLFF. CDR3 nucleotides: TGCGCCAGCAGCCAGAGTCCCCGGGCCGTTAATGAAAAACTGTTTTTT.

The chain couples TRBV9 to TRBJ1-1, with 8 positions matching TRBD1. V lost 6 bases, J lost 0 bases, and 10 bases stayed unmatched. CDR1 and CDR2 from the germline V gene are SGDLS and YYNGEE. The CDR3 contains 16 residues. CDR3 bases: TGTGCCAGCACCCGACCCGGACAGGGAATGAACACTGAAGCTTTCTTT. Encoded protein: CASTRPGQGMNTEAFF. The full variable domain, rest sourced from reference TRBV9 and TRBJ1-1, is DSGVTQTPKHLITATGQRVTLRCSPRSGDLSVYWYQQSLDQGLQFLIQYYNGEERAKGNILERFSAQQFPDLHSELNLSSLELGDSALYFCASTRPGQGMNTEAFFGQGTRLTVV.

This clone was seen a single time. The chain has TRBV19 and TRBJ2-1; D not certain. This CDR3 comprises 15 residues. Looked up from germline, CDR1 is LNHDA and CDR2 is SQIVND (reference sequence). Trimming removed 4 bases from V and 6 bases from J, with 16 bases in between. In DNA form, the CDR3 reads TGTGCCAGTAGTACAAACCTAGGAATCGGCAATGAGCAGTTCTTC. Protein sequence: CASSTNLGIGNEQFF.

The chain links TRBV9 to TRBJ1-5; D ambiguous. Per the germline V gene, CDR1 is SGDLS and CDR2 is YYNGEE. CDR3 length: 14 residues. The V gene lost 6 bases and the J gene lost 3 bases, with 13 bases spanning the gap. CDR3 coding DNA: TGTGCCAGCACCCTCAGGAGCCCCAATCAGCCCCAGCATTTT. It specifies CASTLRSPNQPQHF.

CDR3 sequence (DNA): TGTGCCAGCAGTTCCCTAGCGGATGTAGATACGCAGTATTTT. It is translated as CASSSLADVDTQYF. The V gene is TRBV28, the J gene TRBJ2-3; 7 bases are a match to TRBD2. With V trimmed by 4 bases and J by 5 bases, 6 bases remained unmatched. Germline loops: CDR1 MDHEN, CDR2 SYDVKM. This CDR3 region has 14 residues.

The chain employs TRBV5-1 and TRBJ2-7, with TRBD2 as a possible D gene (6 bases). The CDR3 extends over 14 amino acids. Germline V gene sequence: CDR1 SGHRS, CDR2 YFSETQ. Deletions cut 2 bases from V and 1 base from J, with 10 bases between. CDR3 sequence (DNA): TGCGCCAGCAGCTTTGGCCGGGGGTCCTACGAGCAGTACTTC. This encodes CASSFGRGSYEQYF.

Only one count was recorded for this clone. The chain joins TRBV5-1 to TRBJ2-1, with no clear D. CDR1 is SGHRS and CDR2 is YFSETQ in the germline V gene. V was cut by 5 bases and J by 4 bases, with 16 bases left in between. This CDR3 is built from 15 residues. The CDR3 DNA reads as TGCGCCAGCAGAACCACGGGCGACCCGTACAATGAGCAGTTCTTC. This gives the protein CASRTTGDPYNEQFF.

The chain carries TRBV5-1 and TRBJ2-6, with D uncertain. The V gene's germline CDR1 is SGHRS and CDR2 YFSETQ. Between the trimmed V and J ends, which lost 5 bases and 4 bases, there was a span of 10 bases. The CDR3 runs 14 residues. In nucleotides, the CDR3 is TGCGCCAGCAGTCCCTCTTACGGGGCCAACGTCCTGACTTTC. Protein: CASSPSYGANVLTF. Full variable domain (remainder filled in from reference TRBV5-1 and TRBJ2-6): KAGVTQTPRYLIKTRGQQVTLSCSPISGHRSVSWYQQTPGQGLQFLFEYFSETQRNKGNFPGRFSGRQFSNSRSEMNVSTLELGDSALYLCASSPSYGANVLTFGAGSRLTVL.

This clone was seen more than once but under ten times. The chain recombines TRBV11-2 with TRBJ1-1, with a weak D call TRBD1 (6 bases). The germline CDR1 and CDR2 sequences are SGHAT and FQNNGV. The germline V and J ends were trimmed by 5 bases and 5 bases, with 18 bases remaining between them. CDR3 size: 15 residues. CDR3 coding DNA: TGTGCCAGCAGCCCCAGATTAGGGGGGGGGACTGAAGCTTTCTTT. Its protein product is CASSPRLGGGTEAFF.

This chain uses TRBV6-6 with TRBJ2-1; D is undetermined. The CDR3 extends over 15 amino acids. V was clipped by 5 bases and J by 5 bases, with 16 bases between them. From germline, CDR1 is MNHNY and CDR2 SVGAGI (reference sequence). Written as DNA, the CDR3 is TGTGCCAGCAGTAAGGACCCTAGACTTAACAATGAGCAGTTCTTC. It codes for CASSKDPRLNNEQFF.

This chain joins TRBV7-9 and TRBJ2-3, with D perhaps assigned TRBD1 or TRBD2 (7 bases each). Germline assignment: CDR1 SEHNR and CDR2 FQNEAQ (reference sequence). Trimming pared 5 bases from V and 4 bases from J, leaving 19 bases between. The CDR3 covers 16 residues. CDR3: CASSPRSGGGADTQYF. CDR3 DNA sequence: TGTGCCAGCAGCCCACGGTCAGGGGGAGGGGCAGATACGCAGTATTTT.

The CDR3 DNA reads TGTGCCAGCAGTGAATGGGGGCAGGACGAAAACATTCAGTACTTC. Translated: CASSEWGQDENIQYF. This rearrangement joins TRBV6-1 to TRBJ2-4, with D perhaps TRBD1 (6 bases). This CDR3 region has 15 residues. The V gene's germline CDR1 is MNHNS and CDR2 SASEGT. Trimming left V 2 bases short and J 5 bases short, with 13 bases between.

The chain links TRBV5-1 to TRBJ2-7; D is possibly TRBD1 (5 bases). CDR1 is SGHRS, CDR2 YFSETQ, per germline. V was pared by 9 bases and J by 5 bases, with 21 bases between. This CDR3 spans 14 amino acids. The CDR3 loop is CANKKDPQGNEQYF. As DNA, the CDR3 is TGCGCCAACAAAAAGGACCCCCAGGGAAACGAGCAGTACTTC.

CDR3 DNA: TGTGCCAGCTCAAATCAGCCCCAGCATTTT. It yields the protein CASSNQPQHF. The V call is TRBV9, the J call TRBJ1-5; no reliable D call. The CDR3 totals 10 residues. CDR1 is SGDLS and CDR2 is YYNGEE in the germline V gene. The V gene lost 7 bases and the J gene lost 4 bases, with 3 bases spanning the gap.

By share, this clone ranks as medium-sized. J is TRBJ1-1 and V is TRBV23-1; possibly TRBD1 for D (5 bases). TRBV23-1 is flagged as an ORF with uncertain function. The CDR3 totals 16 residues. V was shortened by 8 bases and J by 6 bases, with 25 bases between the two germline ends. The CDR3 DNA follows: TGCGCCAGCGGGCCCCCCCCGGGCCGATGGGGCGCTGAAGCTTTCTTT. Encoded protein: CASGPPPGRWGAEAFF.

The V and J genes are TRBV9 and TRBJ2-3; 7 bases are a match to TRBD2. There are 18 residues in the CDR3. With V trimmed by 4 bases and J by 1 base, 15 bases remained unmatched. The germline V gene has CDR1 SGDLS and CDR2 YYNGEE. CDR3 bases: TGTGCCAGCAGCTCACTGGTGGGAGGGCTTATTGGCACAGATACGCAGTATTTT. Protein: CASSSLVGGLIGTDTQYF.

The genes are TRBV19 and TRBJ2-1, with TRBD2 as a possible D gene (6 bases). V was trimmed by 3 bases and J by 7 bases, leaving 13 bases between them. CDR1 is LNHDA and CDR2 is SQIVND in the germline V gene (reference sequence). The CDR3 sequence is 14 residues long. The CDR3 DNA reads TGTGCCAGTAGTATGGATGGGGCGGGGAATGAGCAGTTCTTC. Protein sequence: CASSMDGAGNEQFF.

The V gene is TRBV6-1, the J gene TRBJ1-4; D gene uncertain. Germline CDR1 is MNHNS and CDR2 is SASEGT. There are 15 residues in the CDR3. V lost 6 bases, J lost 8 bases, and 19 bases lay in between. CDR3 coding DNA: TGTGCCAGCAGGGAGACAACTTCTTCCCCCGAAAAACTGTTTTTT. It translates to CASRETTSSPEKLFF.

The rearrangement links TRBV9 to TRBJ2-1; possibly TRBD1 or TRBD2 for D (5 bases each). Germline loops: CDR1 SGDLS, CDR2 YYNGEE. V lost 3 bases to trimming and J lost 0 bases, with 7 bases between them. The CDR3 is 14 residues long. CDR3 sequence (DNA): TGTGCCAGCAGCGGGGGGAGCTCCTACAATGAGCAGTTCTTC. Translation gives CASSGGSSYNEQFF.

The chain combines TRBV9 with TRBJ2-7, with 8 bases that match TRBD1. This CDR3 has 15 amino acids. The ends lost 3 bases at V and 1 base at J; junction bases unmatched: 6. Germline V gene data show CDR1 as SGDLS and CDR2 as YYNGEE. The CDR3, as DNA: TGTGCCAGCAGCGCCCCCGGGACAGGATCCTACGAGCAGTACTTC. Amino acid sequence: CASSAPGTGSYEQYF.

The rearrangement uses TRBV18 and TRBJ2-1, with no clear D. From germline, CDR1 is KGHSH and CDR2 LQKENI. V dropped 8 bases and J dropped 0 bases, with 17 bases sitting between them. The CDR3 totals 16 residues. The CDR3 region has the DNA TGTGCCAGCCGGACCGCAAACACGAGCTCCTACAATGAGCAGTTCTTC. Its protein is CASRTANTSSYNEQFF.

This chain uses TRBV4-1 with TRBJ1-3; D remains ambiguous. The CDR3 is 17 amino acids. V shed 0 bases and J shed 0 bases, with 12 bases lying between them. Germline values: CDR1 MGHRA, CDR2 YSYEKL. The CDR3, as DNA: TGCGCCAGCAGCCAAGATCCGAGACGCCACTCTGGAAACACCATATATTTT. This translates into CASSQDPRRHSGNTIYF.

This chain joins TRBV10-3 and TRBJ2-2, with D hard to call. This CDR3 has 12 amino acids. The V end lost 2 bases, the J end lost 3 bases, and 1 base lay between the germline ends. Germline V gene sequence: CDR1 ENHRY, CDR2 SYGVKD. In DNA, the CDR3 is TGTGCCATCAGTGAGGACACCGGGGAGCTGTTTTTT. Amino acid sequence: CAISEDTGELFF.

DNA for the CDR3: TGTGCCAGCAGTGATCGTTGGGAGGCCCCCTATGGCTACACCTTC. Protein product: CASSDRWEAPYGYTF. The V gene is TRBV6-1, the J gene TRBJ1-2; D uncertain. Trimming stripped 3 bases from V and 4 bases from J, with 15 bases between. The CDR3 loop spans 15 amino acids. Germline V gene sequence: CDR1 MNHNS, CDR2 SASEGT.